This note documents a single T cell receptor (beta chain) sequence. As processed by the authors: Scientists estimated how many nucleated cells there were by amplifying reference gene primers. Method: immunoSEQ multiplex PCR; TCRdb's copy keeps in-frame clones and lacks some. The V and J calls and clone size were taken over from that table, and D and trimming were inferred from the DNA. The sample records a few hundred thousand clones, about 85% being singletons. Cohort placement rested on clinical history that participants reported themselves. The CDR3 has 14 amino acids. With 5 bases removed from V and 2 bases from J, the gap between germline ends came to 12 bases. Germline V gives CDR1 SEHNR, CDR2 FQNEAQ (reference sequence). These data originate in a study of blood T cell repertoires in COVID-19.

The sequence derives from a woman aged 60-75 years who had recovered from COVID-19. The chain joins TRBV7-9 to TRBJ1-2; TRBD1 might be the D (6 bases). Sequenced input: PBMCs or T cells enriched from blood (not recorded which). CDR3 in amino acids: CASSPRDTNYGYTF. CDR3 DNA sequence: TGTGCCAGCAGCCCCCGGGACACCAACTATGGCTACACCTTC.